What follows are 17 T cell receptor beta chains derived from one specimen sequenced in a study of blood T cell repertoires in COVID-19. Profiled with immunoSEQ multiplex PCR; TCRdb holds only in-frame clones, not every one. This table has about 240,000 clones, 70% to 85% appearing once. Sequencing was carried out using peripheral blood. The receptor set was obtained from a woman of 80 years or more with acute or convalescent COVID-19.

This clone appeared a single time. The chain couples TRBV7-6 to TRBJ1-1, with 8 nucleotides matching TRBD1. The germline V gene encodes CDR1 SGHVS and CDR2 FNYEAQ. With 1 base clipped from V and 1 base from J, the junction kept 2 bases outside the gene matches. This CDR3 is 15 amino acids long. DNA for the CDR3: TGTGCCAGCAGCTTAGGGGGGACAGGGAACACTGAAGCTTTCTTT. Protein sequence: CASSLGGTGNTEAFF.

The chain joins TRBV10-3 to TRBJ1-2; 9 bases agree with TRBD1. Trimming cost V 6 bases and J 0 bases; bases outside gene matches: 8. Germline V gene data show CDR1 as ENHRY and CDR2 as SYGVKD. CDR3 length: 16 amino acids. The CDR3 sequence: CAISPGQGLTNYGYTF. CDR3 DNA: TGTGCCATCAGCCCGGGACAGGGATTAACTAACTATGGCTACACCTTC.

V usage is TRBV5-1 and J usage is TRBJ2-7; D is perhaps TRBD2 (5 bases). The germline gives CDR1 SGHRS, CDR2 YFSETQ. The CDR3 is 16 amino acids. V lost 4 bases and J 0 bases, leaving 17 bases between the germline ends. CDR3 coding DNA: TGCGCCAGCAGCCTTGCTCGAGGGCTGAGCTCCTACGAGCAGTACTTC. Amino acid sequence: CASSLARGLSSYEQYF. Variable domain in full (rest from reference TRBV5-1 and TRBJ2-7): KAGVTQTPRYLIKTRGQQVTLSCSPISGHRSVSWYQQTPGQGLQFLFEYFSETQRNKGNFPGRFSGRQFSNSRSEMNVSTLELGDSALYLCASSLARGLSSYEQYFGPGTRLTVT.

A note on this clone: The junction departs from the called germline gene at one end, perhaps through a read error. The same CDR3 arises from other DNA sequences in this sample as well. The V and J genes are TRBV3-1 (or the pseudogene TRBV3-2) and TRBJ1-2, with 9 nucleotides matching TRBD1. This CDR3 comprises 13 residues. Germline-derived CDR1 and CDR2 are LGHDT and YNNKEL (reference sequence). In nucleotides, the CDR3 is TGTGCCAGCAGTCGCGGACAGGGGAGCGGCTACACCTTT. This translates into CASSRGQGSGYTF.

The DNA of the CDR3 is TGTGCCAGCAGCTCGTTACAGGGGCGCGGAGAGACCCAGTACTTC. This gives the protein CASSSLQGRGETQYF. The genes are TRBV7-2 and TRBJ2-5; 7 nucleotides line up with TRBD1. CDR1 is SGHTA, CDR2 FQGNSA, per germline. The CDR3 has 15 residues. Trimming at V came to 4 bases and at J to 4 bases, leaving 9 bases not matched to a gene.

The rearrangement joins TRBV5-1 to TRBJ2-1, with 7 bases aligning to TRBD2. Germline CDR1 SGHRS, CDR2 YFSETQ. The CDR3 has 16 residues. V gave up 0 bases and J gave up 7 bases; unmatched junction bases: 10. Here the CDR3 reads CASSLGTRVHLNEQFF. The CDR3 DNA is TGCGCCAGCAGCTTGGGGACTAGAGTTCATTTGAATGAGCAGTTCTTC.

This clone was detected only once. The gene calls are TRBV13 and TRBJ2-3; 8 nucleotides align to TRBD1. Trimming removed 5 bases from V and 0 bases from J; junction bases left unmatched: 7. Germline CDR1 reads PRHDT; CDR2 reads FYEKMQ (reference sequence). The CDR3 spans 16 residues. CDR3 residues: CASSQGAGSSTDTQYF. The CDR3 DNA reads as TGTGCCAGCAGCCAGGGGGCCGGATCTAGCACAGATACGCAGTATTTT.

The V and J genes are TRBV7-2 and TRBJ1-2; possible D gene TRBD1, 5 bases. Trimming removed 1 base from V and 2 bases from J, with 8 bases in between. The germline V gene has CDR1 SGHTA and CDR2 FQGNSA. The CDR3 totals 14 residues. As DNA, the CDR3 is TGTGCCAGCAGCTTAGGACAGAGAAACTATGGCTACACCTTC. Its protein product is CASSLGQRNYGYTF.

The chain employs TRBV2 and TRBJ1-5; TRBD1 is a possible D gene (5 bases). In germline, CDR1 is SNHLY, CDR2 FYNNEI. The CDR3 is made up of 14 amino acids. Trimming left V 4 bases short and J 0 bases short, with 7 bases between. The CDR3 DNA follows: TGTGCCAGCAGTGGACAGAATAGCAATCAGCCCCAGCATTTT. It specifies CASSGQNSNQPQHF.

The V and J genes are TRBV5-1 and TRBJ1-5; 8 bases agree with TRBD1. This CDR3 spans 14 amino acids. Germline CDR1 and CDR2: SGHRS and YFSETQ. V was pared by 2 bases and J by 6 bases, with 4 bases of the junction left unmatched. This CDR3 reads CASSLQGDTQPQHF. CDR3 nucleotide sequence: TGCGCCAGCAGCTTACAGGGGGACACTCAGCCCCAGCATTTT.

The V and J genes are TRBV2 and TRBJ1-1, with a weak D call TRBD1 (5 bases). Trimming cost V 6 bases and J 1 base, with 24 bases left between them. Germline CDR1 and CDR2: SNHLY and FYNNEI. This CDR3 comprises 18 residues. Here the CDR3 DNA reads TGTGCCAGCAGAGACTTTCTCTCGGTATTTGACAGGAACACTGAAGCTTTCTTT. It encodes CASRDFLSVFDRNTEAFF. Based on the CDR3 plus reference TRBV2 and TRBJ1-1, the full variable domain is EPEVTQTPSHQVTQMGQEVILRCVPISNHLYFYWYRQILGQKVEFLVSFYNNEISEKSEIFDDQFSVERPDGSNFTLKIRSTKLEDSAMYFCASRDFLSVFDRNTEAFFGQGTRLTVV.

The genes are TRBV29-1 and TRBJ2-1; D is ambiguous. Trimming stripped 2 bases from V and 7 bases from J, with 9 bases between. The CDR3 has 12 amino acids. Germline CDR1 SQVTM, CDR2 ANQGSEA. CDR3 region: CSVERRVNEQFF. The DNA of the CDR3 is TGCAGCGTTGAACGCCGGGTAAATGAGCAGTTCTTC.

CDR3 coding DNA: TGTGCCAGCTCACCAGCGGGGGCCTGGGATGAGCAGTTCTTC. Translated: CASSPAGAWDEQFF. The chain carries TRBV18 and TRBJ2-1; tentatively, D is TRBD2 (7 bases). The CDR3 is made up of 14 amino acids. Trimming pared 2 bases from V and 8 bases from J, leaving 13 bases between. Looked up from germline, CDR1 is KGHSH and CDR2 is LQKENI.

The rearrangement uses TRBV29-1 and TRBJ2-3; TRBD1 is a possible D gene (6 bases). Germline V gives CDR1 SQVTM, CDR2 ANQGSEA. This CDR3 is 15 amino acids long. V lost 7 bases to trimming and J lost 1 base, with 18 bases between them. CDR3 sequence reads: CSASSGGLGTDTQYF. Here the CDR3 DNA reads TGCAGCGCATCCAGTGGGGGCTTGGGCACAGATACGCAGTATTTT.

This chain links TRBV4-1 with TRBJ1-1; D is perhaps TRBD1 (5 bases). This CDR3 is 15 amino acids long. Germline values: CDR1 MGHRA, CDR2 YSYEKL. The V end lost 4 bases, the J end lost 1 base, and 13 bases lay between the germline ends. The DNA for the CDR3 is TGCGCCAGCAGCCCCTCCGACAGCCAGAACACTGAAGCTTTCTTT. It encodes CASSPSDSQNTEAFF.

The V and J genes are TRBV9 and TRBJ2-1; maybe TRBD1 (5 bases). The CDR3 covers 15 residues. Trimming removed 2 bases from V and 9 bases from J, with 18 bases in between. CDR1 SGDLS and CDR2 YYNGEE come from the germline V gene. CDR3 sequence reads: CASSVLTDPRGEQFF. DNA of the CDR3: TGTGCCAGCAGCGTCCTGACAGACCCAAGGGGTGAGCAGTTCTTC.

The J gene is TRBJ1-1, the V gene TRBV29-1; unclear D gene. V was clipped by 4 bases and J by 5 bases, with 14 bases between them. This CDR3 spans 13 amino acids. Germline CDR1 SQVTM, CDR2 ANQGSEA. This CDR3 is CSVGAGGSTEAFF. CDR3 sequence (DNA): TGCAGCGTTGGGGCAGGAGGGAGTACTGAAGCTTTCTTT.